The T cell receptor beta chain under discussion was sequenced for a study of spatial heterogeneity in lung cancer. Regarding the study as a whole: More often at tumor resection than at routine follow-up, ubiquitous expanded tumor TCRs were detected in the blood.

Each TCR cDNA molecule carried a unique molecular identifier. MiXCR, run by TCRdb on the 5' RACE reads, gives a single entry per CDR3 protein. The repertoire holds some 110,000 distinct CDR3 sequences, with more than 9% as singletons. This clonotype came up many times. Its antigen is currently unknown. V was trimmed by 3 bases and J by 4 bases, leaving 7 bases between them. The CDR3 is 13 amino acids. Looked up from germline, CDR1 is MDHEN and CDR2 is SYDVKM. Described time point: blood at routine non-recurrence follow-up after resection. Unsorted whole RNA of tumor, nontumor lung or frozen PBMC was sequenced.

This chain connects TRBV28 to TRBJ2-1; D not certain. This TCR came from a male donor with early-stage non-small cell lung cancer. The sample here was PBMCs, taken at follow-up. The CDR3: CASSFPSYNEQFF. DNA of the CDR3: TGTGCCAGCAGTTTCCCCAGTTACAATGAGCAGTTCTTC.